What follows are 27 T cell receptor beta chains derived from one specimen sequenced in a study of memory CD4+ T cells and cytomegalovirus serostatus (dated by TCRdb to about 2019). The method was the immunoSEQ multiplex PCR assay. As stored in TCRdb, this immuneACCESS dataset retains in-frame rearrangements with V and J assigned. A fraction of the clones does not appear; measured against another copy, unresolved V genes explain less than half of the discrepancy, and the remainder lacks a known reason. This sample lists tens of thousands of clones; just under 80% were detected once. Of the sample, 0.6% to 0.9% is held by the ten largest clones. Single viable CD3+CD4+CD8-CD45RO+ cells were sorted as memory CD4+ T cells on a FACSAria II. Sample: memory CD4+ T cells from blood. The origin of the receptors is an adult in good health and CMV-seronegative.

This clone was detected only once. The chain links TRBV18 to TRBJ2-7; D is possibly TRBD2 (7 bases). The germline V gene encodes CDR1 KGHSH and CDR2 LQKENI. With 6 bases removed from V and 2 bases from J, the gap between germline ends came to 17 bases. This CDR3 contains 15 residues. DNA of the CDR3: TGTGCCAGCTCCTCAGAAGTAGGGGGGGCCTACGAGCAGTACTTC. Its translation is CASSSEVGGAYEQYF.

The CDR3 DNA reads TGTGCCAGCAGGCCCCTAGCGGGAGACGAGAATGAGCAGTTCTTC. Its translation: CASRPLAGDENEQFF. V usage is TRBV2 and J usage is TRBJ2-1; TRBD2 agrees at 10 bases. CDR1 and CDR2 from the germline V gene are SNHLY and FYNNEI. The CDR3 sequence is 15 residues long. V was pared by 6 bases and J by 7 bases, with 9 bases of the junction left unmatched.

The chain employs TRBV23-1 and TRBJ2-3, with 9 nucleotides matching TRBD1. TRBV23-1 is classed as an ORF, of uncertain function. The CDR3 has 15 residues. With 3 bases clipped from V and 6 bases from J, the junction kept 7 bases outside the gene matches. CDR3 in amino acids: CASSHGTGTCDTQYF. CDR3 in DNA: TGCGCCAGCAGTCATGGGACAGGGACGTGCGATACGCAGTATTTT.

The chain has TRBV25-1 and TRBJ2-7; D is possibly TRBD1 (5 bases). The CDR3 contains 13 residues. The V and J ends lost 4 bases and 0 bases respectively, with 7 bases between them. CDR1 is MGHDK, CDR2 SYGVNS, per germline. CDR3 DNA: TGTGCCAGCAGTGCGACAGTCTCCTACGAGCAGTACTTC. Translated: CASSATVSYEQYF.

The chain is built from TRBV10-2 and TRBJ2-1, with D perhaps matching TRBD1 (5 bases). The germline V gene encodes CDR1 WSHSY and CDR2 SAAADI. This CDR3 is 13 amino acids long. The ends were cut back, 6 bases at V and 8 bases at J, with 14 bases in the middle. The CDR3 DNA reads TGCGCCAGCAGACTCCCAGGGTCGTATGAGCAGTTCTTC. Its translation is CASRLPGSYEQFF.

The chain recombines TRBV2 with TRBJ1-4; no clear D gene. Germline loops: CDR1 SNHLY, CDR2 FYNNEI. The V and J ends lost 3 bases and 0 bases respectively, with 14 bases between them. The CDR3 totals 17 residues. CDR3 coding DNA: TGTGCCAGCAGTGAGCCAGATAATATTGCAACTAATGAAAAACTGTTTTTT. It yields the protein CASSEPDNIATNEKLFF.

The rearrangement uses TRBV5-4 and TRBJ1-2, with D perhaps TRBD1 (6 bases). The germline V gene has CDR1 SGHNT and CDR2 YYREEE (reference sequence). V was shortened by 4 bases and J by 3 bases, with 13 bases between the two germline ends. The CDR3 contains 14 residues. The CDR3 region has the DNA TGTGCCAGCAGCCTGGTTACAGGGCACTATGGCTACACCTTC. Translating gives CASSLVTGHYGYTF. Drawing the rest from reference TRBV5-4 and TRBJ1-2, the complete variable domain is ETGVTQSPTHLIKTRGQQVTLRCSSQSGHNTVSWYQQALGQGPQFIFQYYREEENGRGNFPPRFSGLQFPNYSSELNVNALELDDSALYLCASSLVTGHYGYTFGSGTRLTVV.

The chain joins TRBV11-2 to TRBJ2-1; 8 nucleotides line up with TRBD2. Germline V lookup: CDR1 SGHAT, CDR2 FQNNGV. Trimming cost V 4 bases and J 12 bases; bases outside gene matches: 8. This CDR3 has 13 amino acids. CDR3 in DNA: TGTGCCAGCAGCTCAGACGCGGGAGGATCGCAGTTCTTC. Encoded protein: CASSSDAGGSQFF.

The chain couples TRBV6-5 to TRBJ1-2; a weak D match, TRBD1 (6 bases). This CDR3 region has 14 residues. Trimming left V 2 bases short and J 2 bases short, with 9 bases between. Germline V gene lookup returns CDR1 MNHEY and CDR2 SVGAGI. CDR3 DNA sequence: TGTGCCAGCAGTTACGACAGGACAAACTATGGCTACACCTTC. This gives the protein CASSYDRTNYGYTF.

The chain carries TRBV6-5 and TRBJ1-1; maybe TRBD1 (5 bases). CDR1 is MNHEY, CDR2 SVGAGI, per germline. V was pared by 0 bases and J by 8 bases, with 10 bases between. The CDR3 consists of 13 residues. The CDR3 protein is CASSYSFSGEAFF. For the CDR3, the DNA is TGTGCCAGCAGTTACTCGTTTTCAGGGGAAGCTTTCTTT.

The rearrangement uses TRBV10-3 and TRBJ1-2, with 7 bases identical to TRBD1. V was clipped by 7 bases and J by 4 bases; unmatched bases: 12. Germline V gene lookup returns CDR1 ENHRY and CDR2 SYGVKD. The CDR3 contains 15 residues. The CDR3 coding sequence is TGTGCCATCACCCCCGGAGGGGGCAGGGTCTATGGCTACACCTTC. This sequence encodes CAITPGGGRVYGYTF.

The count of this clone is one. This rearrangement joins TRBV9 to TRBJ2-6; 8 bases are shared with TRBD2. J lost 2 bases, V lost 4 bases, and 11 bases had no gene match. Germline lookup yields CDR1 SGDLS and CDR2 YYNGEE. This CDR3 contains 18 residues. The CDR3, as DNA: TGTGCCAGCAGCCTCCGGGAGGGTATAAGGGCTGGGGCCAACGTCCTGACTTTC. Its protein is CASSLREGIRAGANVLTF.

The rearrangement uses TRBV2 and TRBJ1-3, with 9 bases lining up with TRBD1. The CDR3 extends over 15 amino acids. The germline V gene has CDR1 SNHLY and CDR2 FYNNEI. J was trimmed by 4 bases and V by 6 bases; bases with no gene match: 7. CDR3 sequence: CASSSQGAKGNTIYF. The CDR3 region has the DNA TGTGCCAGCAGCTCACAGGGGGCGAAAGGAAACACCATATATTTT.

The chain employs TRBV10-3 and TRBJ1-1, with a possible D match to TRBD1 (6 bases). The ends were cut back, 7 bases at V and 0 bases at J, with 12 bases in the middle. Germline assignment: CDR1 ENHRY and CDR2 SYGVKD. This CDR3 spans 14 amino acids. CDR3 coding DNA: TGTGCCATCAAACAGGGAATCATGAACACTGAAGCTTTCTTT. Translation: CAIKQGIMNTEAFF.

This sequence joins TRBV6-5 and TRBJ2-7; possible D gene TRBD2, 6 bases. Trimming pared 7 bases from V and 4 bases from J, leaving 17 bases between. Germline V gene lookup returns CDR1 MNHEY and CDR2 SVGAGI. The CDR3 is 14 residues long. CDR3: CASMLGRGTYEQYF. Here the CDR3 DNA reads TGTGCCAGCATGCTCGGGAGAGGAACATACGAGCAGTACTTC.

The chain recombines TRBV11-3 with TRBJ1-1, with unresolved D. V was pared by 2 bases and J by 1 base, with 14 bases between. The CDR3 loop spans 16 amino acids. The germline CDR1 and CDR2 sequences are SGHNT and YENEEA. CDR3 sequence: CASSLRGINGNTEAFF. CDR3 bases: TGTGCCAGCAGCTTAAGAGGTATCAACGGGAACACTGAAGCTTTCTTT.

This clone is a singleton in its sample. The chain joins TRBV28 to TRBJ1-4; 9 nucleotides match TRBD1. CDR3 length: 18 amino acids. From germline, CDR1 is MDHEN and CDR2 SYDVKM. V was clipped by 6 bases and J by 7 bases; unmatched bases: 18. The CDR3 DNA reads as TGTGCCAGCAGCCTGGATCGGGACAGGGTAGTAGGAGTTGAAAAACTGTTTTTT. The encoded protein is CASSLDRDRVVGVEKLFF. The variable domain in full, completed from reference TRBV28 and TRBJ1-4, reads DVKVTQSSRYLVKRTGEKVFLECVQDMDHENMFWYRQDPGLGLRLIYFSYDVKMKEKGDIPEGYSVSREKKERFSLILESASTNQTSMYLCASSLDRDRVVGVEKLFFGSGTQLSVL.

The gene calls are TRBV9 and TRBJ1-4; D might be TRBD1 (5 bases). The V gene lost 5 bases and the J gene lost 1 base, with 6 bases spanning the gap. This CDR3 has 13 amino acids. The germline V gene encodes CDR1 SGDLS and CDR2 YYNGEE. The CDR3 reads CASSRGTNEKLFF. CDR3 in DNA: TGTGCCAGCAGTAGGGGAACTAATGAAAAACTGTTTTTT.

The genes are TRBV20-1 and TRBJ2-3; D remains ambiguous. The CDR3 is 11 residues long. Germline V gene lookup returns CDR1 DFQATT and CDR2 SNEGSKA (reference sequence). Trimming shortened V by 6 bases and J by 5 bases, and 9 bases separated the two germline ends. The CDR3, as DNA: TGCAGTGCGGAAATAGAAGATACGCAGTATTTT. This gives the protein CSAEIEDTQYF.

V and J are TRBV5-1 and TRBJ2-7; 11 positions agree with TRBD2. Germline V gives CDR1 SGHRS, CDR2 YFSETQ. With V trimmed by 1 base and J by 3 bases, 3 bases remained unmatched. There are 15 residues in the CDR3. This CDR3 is CASSLTSGSIYEQYF. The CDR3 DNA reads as TGCGCCAGCAGCTTGACTAGCGGGAGTATCTACGAGCAGTACTTC.

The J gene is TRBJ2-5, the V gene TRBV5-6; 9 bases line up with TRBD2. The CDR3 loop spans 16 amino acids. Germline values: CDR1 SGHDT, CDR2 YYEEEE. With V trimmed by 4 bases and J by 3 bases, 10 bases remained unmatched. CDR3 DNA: TGTGCCAGCAGCGCGGGGGGGTCGGTAATCGAAGAGACCCAGTACTTC. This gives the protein CASSAGGSVIEETQYF.

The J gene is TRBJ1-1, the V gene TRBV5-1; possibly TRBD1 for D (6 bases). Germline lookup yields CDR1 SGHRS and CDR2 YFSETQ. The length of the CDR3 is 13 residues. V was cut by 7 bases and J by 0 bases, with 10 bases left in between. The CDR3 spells CASSGGLNTEAFF. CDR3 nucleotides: TGCGCCAGCTCGGGGGGGCTGAACACTGAAGCTTTCTTT. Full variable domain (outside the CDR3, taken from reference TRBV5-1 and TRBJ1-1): KAGVTQTPRYLIKTRGQQVTLSCSPISGHRSVSWYQQTPGQGLQFLFEYFSETQRNKGNFPGRFSGRQFSNSRSEMNVSTLELGDSALYLCASSGGLNTEAFFGQGTRLTVV.

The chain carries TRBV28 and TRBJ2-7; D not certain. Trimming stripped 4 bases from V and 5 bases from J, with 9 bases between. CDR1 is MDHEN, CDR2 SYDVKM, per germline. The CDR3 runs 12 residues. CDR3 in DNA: TGTGCCAGCAGTTATGCCCCCAACGAGCAGTACTTC. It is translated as CASSYAPNEQYF.

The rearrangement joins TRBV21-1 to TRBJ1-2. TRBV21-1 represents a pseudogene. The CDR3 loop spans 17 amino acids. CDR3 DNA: TGTGCCAGCGCGCTTCCCGACCTCTGCCCGGGGAACTATGGCTACACCTTC. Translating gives CASALPDLCPGNYGYTF.

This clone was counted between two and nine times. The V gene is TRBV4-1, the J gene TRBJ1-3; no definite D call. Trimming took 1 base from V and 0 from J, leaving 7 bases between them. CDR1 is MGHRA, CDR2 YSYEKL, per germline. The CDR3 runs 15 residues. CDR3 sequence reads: CASSQVLSSGNTIYF. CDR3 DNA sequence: TGCGCCAGCAGCCAAGTTTTGAGCTCTGGAAACACCATATATTTT.

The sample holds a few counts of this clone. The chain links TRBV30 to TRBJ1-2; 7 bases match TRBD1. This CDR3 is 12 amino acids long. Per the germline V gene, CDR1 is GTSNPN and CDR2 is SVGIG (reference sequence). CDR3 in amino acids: CAMTGFKGGYTF. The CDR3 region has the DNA TGTGCTATGACAGGGTTTAAAGGAGGCTACACCTTC.

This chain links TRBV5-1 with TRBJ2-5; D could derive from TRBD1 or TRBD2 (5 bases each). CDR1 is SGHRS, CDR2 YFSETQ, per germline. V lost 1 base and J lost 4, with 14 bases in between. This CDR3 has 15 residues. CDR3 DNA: TGCGCCAGCAGCTTGTTTCCCGGGGCTGGAGAGACCCAGTACTTC. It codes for CASSLFPGAGETQYF.